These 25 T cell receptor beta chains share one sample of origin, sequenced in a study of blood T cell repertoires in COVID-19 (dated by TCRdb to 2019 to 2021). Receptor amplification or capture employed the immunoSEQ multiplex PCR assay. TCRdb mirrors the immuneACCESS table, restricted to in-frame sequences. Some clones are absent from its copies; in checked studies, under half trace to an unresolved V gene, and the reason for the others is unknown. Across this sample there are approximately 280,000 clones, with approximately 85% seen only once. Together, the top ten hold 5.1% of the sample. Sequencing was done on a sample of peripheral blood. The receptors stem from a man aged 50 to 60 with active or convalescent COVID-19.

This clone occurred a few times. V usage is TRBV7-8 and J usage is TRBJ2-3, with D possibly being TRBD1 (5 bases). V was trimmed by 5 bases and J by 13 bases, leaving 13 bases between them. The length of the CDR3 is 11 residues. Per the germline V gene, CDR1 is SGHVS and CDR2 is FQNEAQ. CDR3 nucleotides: TGTGCCAGCAGCCCGGACACCCTCGAGTATTTT. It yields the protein CASSPDTLEYF.

The CDR3 loop reads CASNPTGSEQFF. The CDR3 coding sequence is TGTGCCAGCAACCCGACCGGGAGCGAGCAGTTCTTC. The chain combines TRBV12-3 or TRBV12-4 with TRBJ2-1; D is possibly TRBD2 (6 bases). Between the trimmed V and J ends, which lost 7 bases and 10 bases, there was a span of 14 bases. The CDR3 sequence is 12 residues long.

The CDR3 DNA reads TGTGCCAGCAGTGACACCGTGGAGAGAACCCAGCATTTT. Translating gives CASSDTVERTQHF. V is TRBV6-1 and J is TRBJ1-5; D is undetermined. The CDR3 is 13 residues long. The V gene lost 3 bases and the J gene lost 11 bases, with 14 bases spanning the gap. The germline V gene has CDR1 MNHNS and CDR2 SASEGT.

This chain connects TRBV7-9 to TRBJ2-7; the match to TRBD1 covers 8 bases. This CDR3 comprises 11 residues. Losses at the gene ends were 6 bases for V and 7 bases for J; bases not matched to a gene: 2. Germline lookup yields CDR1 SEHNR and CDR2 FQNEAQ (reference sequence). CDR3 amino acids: CASSRQGEQYF. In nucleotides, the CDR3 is TGTGCCAGCAGTAGACAGGGGGAGCAGTACTTC. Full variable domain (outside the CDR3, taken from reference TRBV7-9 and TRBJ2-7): DTGVSQNPRHKITKRGQNVTFRCDPISEHNRLYWYRQTLGQGPEFLTYFQNEAQLEKSRLLSDRFSAERPKGSFSTLEIQRTEQGDSAMYLCASSRQGEQYFGPGTRLTVT.

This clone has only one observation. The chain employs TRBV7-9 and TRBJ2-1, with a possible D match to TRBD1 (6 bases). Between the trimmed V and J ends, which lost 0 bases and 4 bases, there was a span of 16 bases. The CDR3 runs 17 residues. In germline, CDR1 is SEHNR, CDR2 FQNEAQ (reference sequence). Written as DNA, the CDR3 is TGTGCCAGCAGCTTAGCGTTGAATCAGGGGAAATACAATGAGCAGTTCTTC. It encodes CASSLALNQGKYNEQFF.

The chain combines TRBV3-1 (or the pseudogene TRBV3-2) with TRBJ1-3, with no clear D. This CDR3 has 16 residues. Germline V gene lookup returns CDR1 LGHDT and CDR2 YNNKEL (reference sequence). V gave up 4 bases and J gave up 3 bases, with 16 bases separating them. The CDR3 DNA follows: TGTGCCAGCAGCCGCCGCGTGGGCGGGAGTGGAAACACCATATATTTT. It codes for CASSRRVGGSGNTIYF.

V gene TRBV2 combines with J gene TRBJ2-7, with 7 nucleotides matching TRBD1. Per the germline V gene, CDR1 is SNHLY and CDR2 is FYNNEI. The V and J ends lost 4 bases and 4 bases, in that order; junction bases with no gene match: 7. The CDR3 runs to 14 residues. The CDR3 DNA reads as TGTGCCAGCAGTGTGAGACAGGGAGATTACGAGCAGTACTTC. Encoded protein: CASSVRQGDYEQYF.

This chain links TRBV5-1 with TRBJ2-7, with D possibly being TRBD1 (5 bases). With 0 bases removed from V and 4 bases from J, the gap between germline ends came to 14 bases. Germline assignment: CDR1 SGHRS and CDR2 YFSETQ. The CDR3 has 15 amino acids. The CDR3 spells CASSLAGLAAYEQYF. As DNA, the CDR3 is TGCGCCAGCAGCTTGGCAGGGCTGGCAGCGTACGAGCAGTACTTC.

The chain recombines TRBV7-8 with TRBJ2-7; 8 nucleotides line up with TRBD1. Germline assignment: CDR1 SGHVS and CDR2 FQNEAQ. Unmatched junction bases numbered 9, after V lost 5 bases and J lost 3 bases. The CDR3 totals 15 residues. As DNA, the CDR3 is TGTGCCAGCAGCCTTACAACAGGGGGAGGCTACGAGCAGTACTTC. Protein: CASSLTTGGGYEQYF.

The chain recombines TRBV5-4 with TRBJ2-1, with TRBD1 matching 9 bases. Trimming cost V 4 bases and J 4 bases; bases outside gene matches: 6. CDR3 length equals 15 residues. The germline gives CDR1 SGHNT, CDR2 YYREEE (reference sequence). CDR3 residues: CASSPGQGGYNEQFF. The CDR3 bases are TGTGCCAGCAGCCCGGGACAGGGAGGATACAATGAGCAGTTCTTC.

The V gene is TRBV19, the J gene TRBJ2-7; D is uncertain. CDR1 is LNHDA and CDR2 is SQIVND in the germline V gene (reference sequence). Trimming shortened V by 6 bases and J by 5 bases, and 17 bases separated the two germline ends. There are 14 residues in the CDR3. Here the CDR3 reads CASSPFPSVHEQYF. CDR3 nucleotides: TGTGCCAGTAGCCCTTTCCCGAGTGTCCACGAGCAGTACTTC.

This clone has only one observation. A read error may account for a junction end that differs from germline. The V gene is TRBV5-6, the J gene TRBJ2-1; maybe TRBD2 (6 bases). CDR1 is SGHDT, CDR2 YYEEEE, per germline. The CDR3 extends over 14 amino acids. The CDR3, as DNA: TGTGCCAGCAGTTTGGACCCTGGGGGGAGTGAGCAGTTCTTC. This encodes CASSLDPGGSEQFF.

This CDR3 reads CASSHNRGLGSNQPQHF. CDR3 nucleotides: TGTGCCAGCAGTCACAACAGGGGGCTTGGAAGCAATCAGCCCCAGCATTTT. The V call is TRBV28, the J call TRBJ1-5; TRBD1 agrees at 9 bases. The germline V gene has CDR1 MDHEN and CDR2 SYDVKM. V gave up 5 bases and J gave up 1 base; unmatched junction bases: 9. This CDR3 has 17 residues.

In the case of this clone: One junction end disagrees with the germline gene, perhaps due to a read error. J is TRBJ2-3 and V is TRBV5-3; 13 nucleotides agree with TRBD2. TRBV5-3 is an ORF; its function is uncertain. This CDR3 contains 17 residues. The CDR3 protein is CVRSRRGLAGSTDTQYF. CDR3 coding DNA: TGTGTCAGAAGCCGAAGGGGACTAGCGGGATCTACAGATACGCAGTATTTT.

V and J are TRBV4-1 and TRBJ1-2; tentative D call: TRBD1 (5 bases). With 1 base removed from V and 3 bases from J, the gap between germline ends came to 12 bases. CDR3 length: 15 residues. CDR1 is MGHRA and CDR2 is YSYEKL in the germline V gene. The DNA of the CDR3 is TGCGCCAGCAGCCAAGTCCAGGGCGGGGACTATGGCTACACCTTC. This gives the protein CASSQVQGGDYGYTF.

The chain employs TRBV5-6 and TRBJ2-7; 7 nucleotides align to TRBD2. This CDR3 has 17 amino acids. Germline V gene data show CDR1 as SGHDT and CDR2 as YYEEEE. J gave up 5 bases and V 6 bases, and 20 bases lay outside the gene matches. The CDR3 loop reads CASNNAGWRESFDEQYF. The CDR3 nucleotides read TGTGCCAGCAACAATGCCGGCTGGCGGGAGAGCTTCGACGAGCAGTACTTC.

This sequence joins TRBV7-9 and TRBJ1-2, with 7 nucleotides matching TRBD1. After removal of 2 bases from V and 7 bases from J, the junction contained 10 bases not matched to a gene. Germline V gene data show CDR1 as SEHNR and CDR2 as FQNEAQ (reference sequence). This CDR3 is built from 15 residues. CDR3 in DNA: TGTGCCAGCAGCTTAAAACCCCCAACAGGGGCTGGCTACACCTTC. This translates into CASSLKPPTGAGYTF.

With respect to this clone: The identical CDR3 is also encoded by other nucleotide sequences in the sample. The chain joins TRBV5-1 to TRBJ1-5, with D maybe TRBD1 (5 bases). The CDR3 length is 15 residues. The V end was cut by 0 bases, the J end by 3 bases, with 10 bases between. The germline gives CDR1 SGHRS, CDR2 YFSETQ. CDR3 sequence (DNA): TGCGCCAGCAGCTTGGGTGGGGGGACCAATCAGCCCCAGCATTTT. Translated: CASSLGGGTNQPQHF.

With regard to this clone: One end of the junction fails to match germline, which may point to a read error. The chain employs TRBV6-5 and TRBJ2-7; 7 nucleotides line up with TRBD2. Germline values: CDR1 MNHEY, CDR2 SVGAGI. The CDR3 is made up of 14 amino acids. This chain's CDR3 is CASRRLTSSNEQYF. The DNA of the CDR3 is TGTGCCAGCAGAAGATTGACTAGCTCCAACGAGCAGTACTTC.

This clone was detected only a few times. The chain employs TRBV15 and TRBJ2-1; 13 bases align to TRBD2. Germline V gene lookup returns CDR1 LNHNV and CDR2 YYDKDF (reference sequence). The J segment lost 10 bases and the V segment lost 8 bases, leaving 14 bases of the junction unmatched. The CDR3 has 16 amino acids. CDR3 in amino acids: CATLGMGTSGIREQFF. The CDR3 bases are TGTGCCACCTTAGGCATGGGGACTAGCGGGATACGGGAGCAGTTCTTC.

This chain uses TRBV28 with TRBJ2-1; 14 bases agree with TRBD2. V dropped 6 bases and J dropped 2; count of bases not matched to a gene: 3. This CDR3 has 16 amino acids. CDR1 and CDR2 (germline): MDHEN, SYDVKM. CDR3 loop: CASRTSGRAAYNEQFF. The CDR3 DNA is TGTGCCAGCAGGACTAGCGGGAGGGCCGCCTACAATGAGCAGTTCTTC. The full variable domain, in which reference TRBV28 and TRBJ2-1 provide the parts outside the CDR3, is DVKVTQSSRYLVKRTGEKVFLECVQDMDHENMFWYRQDPGLGLRLIYFSYDVKMKEKGDIPEGYSVSREKKERFSLILESASTNQTSMYLCASRTSGRAAYNEQFFGPGTRLTVL.

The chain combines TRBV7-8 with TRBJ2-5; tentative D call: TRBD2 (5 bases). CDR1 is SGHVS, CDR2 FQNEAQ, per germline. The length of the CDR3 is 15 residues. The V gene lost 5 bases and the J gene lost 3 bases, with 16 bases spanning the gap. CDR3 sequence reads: CASSVGARVEETQYF. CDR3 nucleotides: TGTGCCAGCAGCGTGGGAGCGAGGGTTGAAGAGACCCAGTACTTC.

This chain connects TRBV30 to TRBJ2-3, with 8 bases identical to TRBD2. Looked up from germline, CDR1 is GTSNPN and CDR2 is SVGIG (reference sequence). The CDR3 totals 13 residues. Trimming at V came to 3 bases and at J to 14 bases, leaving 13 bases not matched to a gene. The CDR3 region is CAWRNTGGPLWYF. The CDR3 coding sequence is TGTGCCTGGAGGAATACGGGGGGGCCTCTTTGGTATTTT.

Here the CDR3 reads CASSLAGVRTDTQYF. DNA of the CDR3: TGTGCCAGCAGCTTAGCGGGAGTCCGCACAGATACGCAGTATTTT. This rearrangement joins TRBV11-3 to TRBJ2-3; D perhaps matches TRBD2 (6 bases). Trimming left V 1 base short and J 1 base short, with 9 bases between. From germline, CDR1 is SGHNT and CDR2 YENEEA. The CDR3 sequence is 15 residues long.

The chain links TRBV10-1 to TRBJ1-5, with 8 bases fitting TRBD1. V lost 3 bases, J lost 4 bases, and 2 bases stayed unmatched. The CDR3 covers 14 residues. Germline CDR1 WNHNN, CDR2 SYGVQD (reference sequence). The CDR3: CASSEGTGNQPQHF. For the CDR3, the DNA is TGCGCCAGCAGTGAAGGGACAGGTAATCAGCCCCAGCATTTT.